The 15 T cell receptor beta chains below were found in one sample sequenced in a study of T cells in localized non-small cell lung cancer. Repertoires were generated with immunoSEQ multiplex PCR, while TCRdb's copy carries only in-frame clones and drops some. Of 20,000 to 25,000 clones listed, over 70% are singletons. Sample: PBMCs, taken before any cancer treatment. The receptor set was obtained from a man between 40 and 70 years old with stage II squamous cell lung carcinoma.

The chain has TRBV29-1 and TRBJ1-1; 8 bases are shared with TRBD1. V lost 5 bases to trimming and J lost 6 bases; unmatched junction nucleotides: 5. This CDR3 contains 12 residues. CDR1 and CDR2 from the germline V gene are SQVTM and ANQGSEA. The CDR3: CSVTGGRSEAFF. The DNA for the CDR3 is TGCAGCGTTACAGGGGGTCGGTCTGAAGCTTTCTTT.

This sequence joins TRBV4-2 and TRBJ2-7; D is possibly TRBD2 (5 bases). Germline CDR1 is LGHNA and CDR2 is YNFKEQ. This CDR3 region has 17 residues. Trimming took off 4 bases at V and 4 bases at J, with 23 bases between the two ends. CDR3 in amino acids: CASSLDANLGGLYEQYF. The CDR3 DNA sequence: TGTGCCAGCAGCCTAGACGCCAACCTTGGCGGGCTATACGAGCAGTACTTC.

The chain is built from TRBV6-5 and TRBJ1-5; 7 bases agree with TRBD1. Germline values: CDR1 MNHEY, CDR2 SVGAGI. CDR3 size: 13 residues. V lost 6 bases, J lost 7 bases, and 6 bases stayed unmatched. CDR3 bases: TGTGCCAGCAGGCAGGGACAGAGACAGCCCCAGCATTTT. Residues: CASRQGQRQPQHF.

The chain uses TRBV19 and TRBJ1-4, with D possibly matching TRBD1 (5 bases). Germline V gives CDR1 LNHDA, CDR2 SQIVND (reference sequence). V lost 3 bases and J 5 bases, leaving 10 bases between the germline ends. The length of the CDR3 is 14 residues. CDR3 bases: TGTGCCAGTAGTATCTCAGGGTACAATGAAAAACTGTTTTTT. This sequence encodes CASSISGYNEKLFF.

Comments on this clone: Other DNA sequences in the same sample also yield this CDR3. The chain combines TRBV9 with TRBJ1-3; a possible D gene is TRBD1 (5 bases). V lost 0 bases, J lost 3 bases, and 7 bases lay in between. In germline, CDR1 is SGDLS, CDR2 YYNGEE. The CDR3 is 14 residues long. The CDR3 coding sequence is TGTGCCAGCAGCGTAGAGGGGAGTGGAAACACCATATATTTT. It codes for CASSVEGSGNTIYF.

This clone occurred once. The V gene is TRBV6-5, the J gene TRBJ2-1, with D unclear. The germline V gene encodes CDR1 MNHEY and CDR2 SVGAGI. The CDR3 length is 15 residues. Trimming pared 3 bases from V and 0 bases from J, leaving 9 bases between. The CDR3 nucleotides are TGTGCCAGCAGTTATAAGCGTCTCTCCTACAATGAGCAGTTCTTC. It yields the protein CASSYKRLSYNEQFF.

This CDR3 is CASKREMNTEAFF. For the CDR3, the DNA is TGTGCCAGTAAGAGAGAAATGAACACTGAAGCTTTCTTT. The V call is TRBV19, the J call TRBJ1-1; D is unresolved. The CDR3 contains 13 residues. CDR1 and CDR2 (germline): LNHDA, SQIVND (reference sequence). The V end lost 7 bases, the J end lost 0 bases, and 9 bases lay between the germline ends.

A few counts support this clone. The V and J genes are TRBV23-1 and TRBJ1-1, with D perhaps matching TRBD1 (6 bases). TRBV23-1 is classed as an ORF, of uncertain function. Trimming removed 6 bases at V and 1 base at J, with 9 bases between. CDR3 length equals 13 residues. The CDR3 spells CASSLQGNTEAFF. The DNA of the CDR3 is TGCGCCAGCAGCCTACAGGGGAACACTGAAGCTTTCTTT.

The CDR3 region is CASSLSSMGGRPGDTQYF. The CDR3 DNA reads as TGTGCCAGCAGCTTGTCATCAATGGGCGGGAGACCGGGAGATACGCAGTATTTT. The chain recombines TRBV7-2 with TRBJ2-3, with 7 bases identical to TRBD2. Germline V CDR1 and CDR2: SGHTA, FQGNSA. With V trimmed by 3 bases and J by 5 bases, 17 bases remained unmatched. The CDR3 loop spans 18 amino acids.

The rearrangement joins TRBV4-3 to TRBJ2-5, with D perhaps TRBD1 (6 bases). CDR3 size: 14 residues. V dropped 0 bases and J dropped 5 bases, with 10 bases sitting between them. Germline loops: CDR1 LGHNA, CDR2 YSLEER. CDR3: CASSQDTGKETQYF. CDR3 DNA sequence: TGCGCCAGCAGCCAAGATACAGGGAAGGAGACCCAGTACTTC.

The V gene is TRBV2, the J gene TRBJ1-5, with D maybe TRBD1 (5 bases). This CDR3 has 16 residues. Trimming stripped 8 bases from V and 3 bases from J, with 20 bases between. Germline V CDR1 and CDR2: SNHLY, FYNNEI. The CDR3 nucleotides read TGTGCCAGCGAATTTGATGGGGCAACGAACAATCAGCCCCAGCATTTT. This sequence encodes CASEFDGATNNQPQHF.

This clone was counted a single time. The chain couples TRBV14 to TRBJ2-2, with no clear D. The V gene lost 4 bases and the J gene lost 3 bases, with 6 bases spanning the gap. The CDR3 loop spans 13 amino acids. Germline V gives CDR1 SGHDN, CDR2 FVKESK. CDR3 coding DNA: TGTGCCAGCAGCCGGCGGTACACCGGGGAGCTGTTTTTT. Translating it yields CASSRRYTGELFF. Filled out from reference TRBV14 and TRBJ2-2, the complete variable domain reads EAGVTQFPSHSVIEKGQTVTLRCDPISGHDNLYWYRRVMGKEIKFLLHFVKESKQDESGMPNNRFLAERTGGTYSTLKVQPAELEDSGVYFCASSRRYTGELFFGEGSRLTVL.

The chain joins TRBV5-1 to TRBJ2-3, with unresolved D. Trimming cost V 0 bases and J 5 bases, with 7 bases left between them. This CDR3 comprises 13 residues. Germline CDR1 SGHRS, CDR2 YFSETQ. The CDR3 DNA is TGCGCCAGCAGCTTGGCCCCGAGAGATACGCAGTATTTT. It codes for CASSLAPRDTQYF.

The table lists this clone with a count of one. This chain links TRBV12-5 with TRBJ2-4; the D call may be TRBD1 or TRBD2 (5 bases each). This CDR3 has 18 amino acids. CDR1 is LGHNT, CDR2 FRNRAP, per germline. V was trimmed by 0 bases and J by 0 bases, leaving 15 bases between them. The CDR3 region is CASGLVLGDGLAKNIQYF. The CDR3 nucleotides read TGTGCTAGTGGTTTGGTACTAGGGGACGGACTAGCCAAAAACATTCAGTACTTC.

This chain connects TRBV6-1 to TRBJ1-6; a weak D match, TRBD1 (6 bases). Germline CDR1 is MNHNS and CDR2 is SASEGT. The V end lost 2 bases, the J end lost 3 bases, and 17 bases lay between the germline ends. The CDR3 runs 18 residues. The CDR3 DNA follows: TGTGCCAGCAGTGAATCAGGGGTCGGCTACTACTATAATTCACCCCTCCACTTT. Translation gives CASSESGVGYYYNSPLHF.